This T cell receptor beta chain was identified during a study of T cell changes during pregnancy in multiple sclerosis. Per germline, CDR1 SGHTA and CDR2 FQGTGA. V was trimmed by 2 bases and J by 3 bases, leaving 7 bases between them. This CDR3 comprises 13 residues. Using immunoSEQ multiplex PCR, the repertoire was profiled, and TCRdb retains in-frame clones only, with some absent. The sample lists around 59,000 clones; about 90% were seen once. This chain connects TRBV7-3 to TRBJ2-5; D is unresolved. The specimen was CD4+ T cells from peripheral blood mononuclear cells, collected in the first trimester of pregnancy. This clonotype originated in a female donor with multiple sclerosis, enrolled in a pregnancy study. CDR3 sequence reads: CASSLLPKETQYF. The CDR3 region has the DNA TGTGCCAGCAGCTTACTACCTAAAGAGACCCAGTACTTC.